This entry lists 15 T cell receptor beta chains sequenced from one sample in a study of long-term antiretroviral therapy in people with HIV. Investigators performed immunoSEQ version v3.0 at survey level. Sequencing used immunoSEQ multiplex PCR; TCRdb keeps in-frame clones, though not all of them. The table lists around 40,000 clones, about nine tenths of them singletons. The material was unsorted PBMCs, obtained 0.1 years before starting antiretroviral therapy. These receptors all stem from a woman aged 45-60 years with HIV.

The chain carries TRBV7-9 and TRBJ1-1; D is unclear. CDR1 is SEHNR, CDR2 FQNEAQ, per germline (reference sequence). The CDR3 loop spans 14 amino acids. V gave up 5 bases and J gave up 3 bases, with 13 bases separating them. The CDR3 region has the DNA TGTGCCAGCAGCCCGGATGATAGTCACACTGAAGCTTTCTTT. Translating it yields CASSPDDSHTEAFF.

This chain connects TRBV5-3 to TRBJ1-2; D remains unclear. TRBV5-3 is designated an ORF whose function remains uncertain. Trimming pared 4 bases from V and 4 bases from J, leaving 17 bases between. This CDR3 is built from 15 residues. The CDR3 DNA is TGTGCCAGAAGCCCGAATGTTCCGGGAAGCTATGGCTACACCTTC. Protein: CARSPNVPGSYGYTF.

The rearrangement joins TRBV25-1 to TRBJ2-3, with D maybe TRBD2 (5 bases). The CDR3 covers 14 residues. V lost 4 bases and J lost 2, with 10 bases in between. CDR1 is MGHDK, CDR2 SYGVNS, per germline. CDR3 nucleotides: TGTGCCAGCAGTGTTGGGGAGATCACAGATACGCAGTATTTT. Amino acid sequence: CASSVGEITDTQYF.

The V call is TRBV4-1, the J call TRBJ1-2, with D maybe TRBD1 (5 bases). Germline CDR1 reads MGHRA; CDR2 reads YSYEKL. The CDR3 is 15 amino acids. Trimming stripped 0 bases from V and 2 bases from J, with 10 bases between. CDR3 amino acids: CASSQEARENYGYTF. The CDR3 DNA follows: TGCGCCAGCAGCCAAGAGGCCAGGGAAAACTATGGCTACACCTTC.

The V call is TRBV13, the J call TRBJ2-4; a weak D match, TRBD2 (5 bases). The V end lost 3 bases, the J end lost 0 bases, and 9 bases lay between the germline ends. This CDR3 has 15 residues. Germline-derived CDR1 and CDR2 are PRHDT and FYEKMQ (reference sequence). The CDR3 nucleotides read TGTGCCAGCAGCTTCTTAGGAGGAGCCAAAAACATTCAGTACTTC. Its translation: CASSFLGGAKNIQYF.

V is TRBV7-2 and J is TRBJ2-1; D call uncertain. The V end lost 1 base, the J end lost 5 bases, and 9 bases lay between the germline ends. The CDR3 loop spans 14 amino acids. Germline CDR1 and CDR2: SGHTA and FQGNSA. The CDR3 region has the DNA TGTGCCAGCAGCTTAGGTCCCGGAGACAATGAGCAGTTCTTC. This sequence encodes CASSLGPGDNEQFF. The full variable domain, completed using reference TRBV7-2 and TRBJ2-1, is GAGVSQSPSNKVTEKGKDVELRCDPISGHTALYWYRQSLGQGLEFLIYFQGNSAPDKSGLPSDRFSAERTGGSVSTLTIQRTQQEDSAVYLCASSLGPGDNEQFFGPGTRLTVL.

The chain couples TRBV30 to TRBJ1-1, with D perhaps TRBD1 (5 bases). Between the trimmed V and J ends, which lost 3 bases and 4 bases, there was a span of 6 bases. The CDR3 length is 11 residues. Germline lookup yields CDR1 GTSNPN and CDR2 SVGIG (reference sequence). DNA of the CDR3: TGTGCCTGGAGGGGGGGCACTGAAGCTTTCTTT. This sequence encodes CAWRGGTEAFF.

The chain couples TRBV4-2 to TRBJ2-3; D uncertain. V lost 5 bases, J lost 2 bases, and 8 bases lay in between. This CDR3 spans 13 amino acids. CDR1 and CDR2 (germline): LGHNA, YNFKEQ. CDR3 region: CASSGVLTDTQYF. For the CDR3, the DNA is TGTGCCAGCAGCGGGGTCCTCACAGATACGCAGTATTTT.

The V gene is TRBV4-3, the J gene TRBJ2-5, with D perhaps matching TRBD1 (6 bases). Trimming pared 2 bases from V and 0 bases from J, leaving 10 bases between. CDR3 size: 15 residues. Per the germline V gene, CDR1 is LGHNA and CDR2 is YSLEER. In nucleotides, the CDR3 is TGCGCCAGCAGCCAATCGACAGGAAACCAAGAGACCCAGTACTTC. Residues: CASSQSTGNQETQYF.

The chain combines TRBV6-6 with TRBJ1-5, with D perhaps TRBD1 (5 bases). Germline V gives CDR1 MNHNY, CDR2 SVGAGI (reference sequence). V lost 4 bases and J 4 bases, leaving 8 bases between the germline ends. CDR3 size: 13 residues. The CDR3 here is CASSLDRNQPQHF. As DNA, the CDR3 is TGTGCCAGCAGTTTAGACAGAAATCAGCCCCAGCATTTT.

This clone was detected only once. The chain carries TRBV2 and TRBJ2-7, with D perhaps TRBD1 (5 bases). This CDR3 has 13 amino acids. From germline, CDR1 is SNHLY and CDR2 FYNNEI. V was trimmed by 6 bases and J by 2 bases, leaving 11 bases between them. The CDR3 DNA is TGTGCCAGCAGCACAGACAGAACCTACGAGCAGTACTTC. Amino acid sequence: CASSTDRTYEQYF.

The rearrangement joins TRBV11-2 to TRBJ2-1; 7 bases are a match to TRBD1. Trimming cost V 0 bases and J 8 bases; bases outside gene matches: 7. The CDR3 runs 15 residues. Germline CDR1 reads SGHAT; CDR2 reads FQNNGV. The CDR3 reads CASSLDVRGGDEQFF. The CDR3 DNA reads as TGTGCCAGCAGCTTAGATGTCAGAGGGGGCGATGAGCAGTTCTTC.

The chain carries TRBV6-6 and TRBJ2-1; D not certain. V dropped 6 bases and J dropped 6 bases, with 12 bases sitting between them. The CDR3 consists of 13 residues. Germline-derived CDR1 and CDR2 are MNHNY and SVGAGI (reference sequence). The CDR3 protein is CASSSTEANEQFF. CDR3 DNA sequence: TGTGCCAGCAGCTCCACAGAAGCCAATGAGCAGTTCTTC.

The rearrangement links TRBV30 to TRBJ1-2; no firm D call. Germline V gene sequence: CDR1 GTSNPN, CDR2 SVGIG (reference sequence). This CDR3 has 15 residues. Trimming removed 0 bases at V and 3 bases at J, with 14 bases between. This CDR3 reads CAWSVKVVGDYGYTF. The CDR3 DNA reads as TGTGCCTGGAGTGTAAAGGTGGTTGGTGACTATGGCTACACCTTC.

The genes are TRBV19 and TRBJ1-5, with D possibly matching TRBD1 (6 bases). Germline assignment: CDR1 LNHDA and CDR2 SQIVND (reference sequence). CDR3 size: 13 residues. Trimming pared 10 bases from V and 2 bases from J, leaving 12 bases between. Written as DNA, the CDR3 is TGTGCCACCAGGGGTGACGGCAATCAGCCCCAGCATTTT. Translating it yields CATRGDGNQPQHF. The whole variable domain, remainder taken from reference TRBV19 and TRBJ1-5, is DGGITQSPKYLFRKEGQNVTLSCEQNLNHDAMYWYRQDPGQGLRLIYYSQIVNDFQKGDIAEGYSVSREKKESFPLTVTSAQKNPTAFYLCATRGDGNQPQHFGDGTRLSIL.